Here is one TCR beta chain with its context. The antigen remains undetermined. Other nucleotide sequences in the sample specify the same CDR3. These data come from a study of cytomegalovirus exposure and HLA in healthy donors. Study-wide background: Of all 400 or so donors who were genotyped, 75% to 85% belonged to the Caucasian-associated ancestry cluster. Study outcomes and limitations: For cytomegalovirus status, the classifier reportedly gave diagnoses with high specificity and sensitivity.

The PCR used 60 Vbeta and 13 Jbeta primers. Produced via immunoSEQ multiplex PCR; TCRdb's table is partial and in-frame only. The repertoire consists of approximately 110,000 clones, with less than 85% occurring once and the leading ten covering around 3.9%. Germline CDR1 and CDR2: ENHRY and SYGVKD. This CDR3 contains 14 residues. Trimming cost V 6 bases and J 0 bases; bases outside gene matches: 4. V gene TRBV10-3 combines with J gene TRBJ1-1; 7 nucleotides agree with TRBD1. This TCR derives from a woman in her thirties or forties in good health and CMV-seronegative. The source material was PBMCs. CDR3 coding DNA: TGTGCCATCAGCGACAGGGCGGTGAACACTGAAGCTTTCTTT. It is translated as CAISDRAVNTEAFF.